A selection of T cell receptor beta chains follows, all from one sample in a study of blood T cell repertoires in COVID-19. The data were produced by immunoSEQ multiplex PCR, yet TCRdb's version contains in-frame clones alone and is incomplete. The table has over 200,000 clones, around 90% seen once. The source material was PBMCs or T cells enriched from blood (not recorded which). These TCRs come from a man aged 25-45 years who had recovered from COVID-19. Each CDR3 is given with its conserved first and last residue. Fields, in order: V gene, J gene, CDR3 protein.

v_gene: TRBV6-1; j_gene: TRBJ2-7; CDR3aa: CASSDLAMSSYEQYF
v_gene: TRBV11-2; j_gene: TRBJ2-3; CDR3aa: CASSPPEAGDTQYF
v_gene: TRBV7-9; j_gene: TRBJ2-1; CDR3aa: CASSLETSGSFIEQFF
v_gene: TRBV28; j_gene: TRBJ1-4; CDR3aa: CASSFVTGSNEKLFF
v_gene: TRBV6-5; j_gene: TRBJ1-1; CDR3aa: CASSYLGQGATEAFF
v_gene: TRBV5-4; j_gene: TRBJ1-2; CDR3aa: CASSPIENYGYTF
v_gene: TRBV14; j_gene: TRBJ2-1; CDR3aa: CASSQELKLADNEQFF
v_gene: TRBV5-1; j_gene: TRBJ2-4; CDR3aa: CASQSGYAKNIQYF
v_gene: TRBV7-9; j_gene: TRBJ1-6; CDR3aa: CASSKDGQGTSPLHF
v_gene: TRBV7-2; j_gene: TRBJ2-5; CDR3aa: CASSFLGVETQYF
v_gene: TRBV27; j_gene: TRBJ2-4; CDR3aa: CASGSGPVNIQYF
v_gene: TRBV19; j_gene: TRBJ1-4; CDR3aa: CASRELGGYREKLFF
v_gene: TRBV24-1; j_gene: TRBJ2-1; CDR3aa: CATSGTSGQSNNEQFF
v_gene: TRBV29-1; j_gene: TRBJ1-2; CDR3aa: CSVGQDLYGYTF
v_gene: TRBV7-2; j_gene: TRBJ1-1; CDR3aa: CASDRVNTEAFF
v_gene: TRBV7-9; j_gene: TRBJ1-1; CDR3aa: CASSLVEGNTEAFF
v_gene: TRBV29-1; j_gene: TRBJ2-5; CDR3aa: CSGVGLETQYF
v_gene: TRBV5-5; j_gene: TRBJ1-5; CDR3aa: CASSPPDRADDQPQHF
v_gene: TRBV5-4; j_gene: TRBJ2-6; CDR3aa: CASSSVLSGANVLTF
v_gene: TRBV4-1; j_gene: TRBJ1-2; CDR3aa: CASSQGLDSHGYTF
v_gene: TRBV29-1; j_gene: TRBJ2-1; CDR3aa: CSSRTSGSLYDEQFF
v_gene: TRBV19; j_gene: TRBJ2-3; CDR3aa: CASKPGQQLRSYTDTQYF
v_gene: TRBV10-2; j_gene: TRBJ2-5; CDR3aa: CASSLAGALQETQYF
v_gene: TRBV3-1/TRBV3-2; j_gene: TRBJ2-1; CDR3aa: CASSQQPAGGRGYEQFF
v_gene: TRBV7-2; j_gene: TRBJ2-5; CDR3aa: CASSLVVLQETQYF
v_gene: TRBV13; j_gene: TRBJ1-1; CDR3aa: CASSYRRGLAMSTEAFF
v_gene: TRBV6-5; j_gene: TRBJ2-2; CDR3aa: CASRGQGIIPGELFF
v_gene: TRBV2; j_gene: TRBJ1-1; CDR3aa: CASSERFTEAFF
v_gene: TRBV4-3; j_gene: TRBJ2-3; CDR3aa: CASSQGRWGGGLDTQYF
v_gene: TRBV10-3; j_gene: TRBJ1-6; CDR3aa: CAISESGFNSPLHF
v_gene: TRBV30; j_gene: TRBJ1-2; CDR3aa: CAWSTTGQGGRYGYTF
v_gene: TRBV6-1; j_gene: TRBJ2-3; CDR3aa: CASSENSGTQYF
v_gene: TRBV7-9; j_gene: TRBJ1-1; CDR3aa: CASSGFGQGVLETEAFF
v_gene: TRBV3-1/TRBV3-2; j_gene: TRBJ2-2; CDR3aa: CASSRQVAQSTGELFF
v_gene: TRBV7-6; j_gene: TRBJ2-2; CDR3aa: CASSPRTSGNGELFF
v_gene: TRBV11-2; j_gene: TRBJ1-6; CDR3aa: CASSSRQAGALHF
v_gene: TRBV7-2; j_gene: TRBJ1-5; CDR3aa: CASSLAVGRDSNQPQHF
v_gene: TRBV6-1; j_gene: TRBJ1-1; CDR3aa: CASSASTGGMNTEAFF
v_gene: TRBV6-2/TRBV6-3; j_gene: TRBJ1-4; CDR3aa: CASSYDGRGHEKLFF
v_gene: TRBV2; j_gene: TRBJ1-2; CDR3aa: CATQGTEANYGYTF
v_gene: TRBV13; j_gene: TRBJ1-4; CDR3aa: CASSLAVYEKLFF
v_gene: TRBV5-5; j_gene: TRBJ2-1; CDR3aa: CASSRGWGPDEQFF
v_gene: TRBV21-1; j_gene: TRBJ1-1; CDR3aa: CASSRDRGRITEAFF
v_gene: TRBV20-1; j_gene: TRBJ1-1; CDR3aa: CSASNQGGVNTEAFF
v_gene: TRBV7-9; j_gene: TRBJ2-1; CDR3aa: CASSFLLAGGPSSYNEQFF
v_gene: TRBV9; j_gene: TRBJ2-3; CDR3aa: CASSAQELAGASSTDTQYF
v_gene: TRBV28; j_gene: TRBJ1-2; CDR3aa: CASRNNRGYYGYTF
v_gene: TRBV19; j_gene: TRBJ1-1; CDR3aa: CASSVRGTDIAFF